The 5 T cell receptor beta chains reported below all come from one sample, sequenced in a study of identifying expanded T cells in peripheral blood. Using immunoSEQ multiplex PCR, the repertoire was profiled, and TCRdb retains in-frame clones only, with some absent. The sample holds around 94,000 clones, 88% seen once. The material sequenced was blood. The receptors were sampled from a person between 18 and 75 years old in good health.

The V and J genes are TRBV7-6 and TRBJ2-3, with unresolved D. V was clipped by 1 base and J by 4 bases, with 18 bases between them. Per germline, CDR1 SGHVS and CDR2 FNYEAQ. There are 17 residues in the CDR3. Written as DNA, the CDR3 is TGTGCCAGCAGCTTAGGGGTAAAAGGGTCATCTCCAGATACGCAGTATTTT. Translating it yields CASSLGVKGSSPDTQYF.

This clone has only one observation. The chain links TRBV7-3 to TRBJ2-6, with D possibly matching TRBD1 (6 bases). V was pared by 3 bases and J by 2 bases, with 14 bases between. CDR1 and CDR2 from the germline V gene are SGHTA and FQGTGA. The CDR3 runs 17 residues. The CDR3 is CASSFGRGSAGANVLTF. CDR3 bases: TGTGCCAGCAGCTTCGGCAGGGGTAGCGCTGGGGCCAACGTCCTGACTTTC.

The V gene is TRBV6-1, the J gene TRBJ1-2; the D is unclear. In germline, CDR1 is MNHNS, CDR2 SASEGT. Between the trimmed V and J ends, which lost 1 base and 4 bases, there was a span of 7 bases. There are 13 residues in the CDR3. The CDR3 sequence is CASSEDRLYGYTF. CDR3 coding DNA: TGTGCCAGCAGTGAAGACAGACTCTATGGCTACACCTTC.

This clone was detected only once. CDR3 in DNA: TGTGCCAGCAGCTCCAATCCGACAGGAGGGAAAACTGAAGCTTTCTTT. Translation gives CASSSNPTGGKTEAFF. The chain combines TRBV7-2 with TRBJ1-1, with a tentative D call TRBD1 (6 bases). The CDR3 contains 16 residues. V shed 4 bases and J shed 5 bases, with 20 bases lying between them. The V gene's germline CDR1 is SGHTA and CDR2 FQGNSA.

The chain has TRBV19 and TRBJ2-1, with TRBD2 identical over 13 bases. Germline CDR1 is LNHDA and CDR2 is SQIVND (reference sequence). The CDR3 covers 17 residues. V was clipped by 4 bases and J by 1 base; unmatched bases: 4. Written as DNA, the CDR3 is TGTGCCAGTAGTACGCGGACTAGCGGGAGTTCCTACAATGAGCAGTTCTTC. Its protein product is CASSTRTSGSSYNEQFF.